The clone carrying this T cell receptor (beta chain) has just a few counts. The antigen is undetermined. Individual cDNA molecules received unique molecular identifiers during library preparation. TCRdb reanalysed the 5' RACE reads using MiXCR and keeps one entry per CDR3 protein. This table holds about 59,000 distinct CDR3 sequences, around 14% found once. J was trimmed by 7 bases and V by 4 bases; bases with no gene match: 13. Germline CDR1 and CDR2: MGHRA and YSYEKL. The CDR3 sequence is 16 residues long. These data are taken from a study of early T cells in non-severe SARS-CoV-2 infection. Study-wide background: The study sequenced bulk RNA from unsorted whole blood, with chains unpaired.

General study points: The matching step, a VDJdb search, favored anti-spike CD8 responses and missed private and CD4 specificities.

The sequence came from an adult who was a healthcare worker with PCR-confirmed SARS-CoV-2 infection or an uninfected control (not recorded which). The sample here was whole blood, taken at baseline. The chain is built from TRBV4-1 and TRBJ1-2; 9 bases map to TRBD1. CDR3 loop: CASSRFRDRDGLGYTF. The CDR3 coding sequence is TGCGCCAGCAGCCGCTTCCGGGACAGGGATGGTCTTGGCTACACCTTC.